The clone carrying this T cell receptor (beta chain) was recorded many times. The data originate from a study of T cells after yellow fever vaccination. Deletions cut 3 bases from V and 5 bases from J, with 11 bases between. CDR3 length equals 13 residues. Germline assignment: CDR1 SGHRS and CDR2 YFSETQ. TCRdb itself ran the 5' RACE reads through MiXCR, one entry per CDR3 protein. Of some 220,000 distinct CDR3 sequences in the sample, under 3.5% were seen once. Sample: CD4+ T cells sorted from PBMCs, taken 10 days after the yellow fever booster vaccination. The chain recombines TRBV5-1 with TRBJ2-5; D is unclear. This receptor was identified in a man younger than 35 who received the YFV17D yellow fever vaccine. This CDR3 reads CASSSSLGETQYF. The CDR3 bases are TGCGCCAGCAGCTCCTCCCTTGGGGAGACCCAGTACTTC.